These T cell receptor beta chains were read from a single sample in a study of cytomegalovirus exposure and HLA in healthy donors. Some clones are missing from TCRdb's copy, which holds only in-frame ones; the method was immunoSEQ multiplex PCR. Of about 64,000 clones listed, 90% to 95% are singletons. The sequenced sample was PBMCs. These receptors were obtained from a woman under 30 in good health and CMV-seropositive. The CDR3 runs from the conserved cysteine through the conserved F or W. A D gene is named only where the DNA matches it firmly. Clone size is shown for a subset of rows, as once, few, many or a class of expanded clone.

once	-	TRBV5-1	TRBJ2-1	TGCGCCAGCAGCTTGGGGGCGGGCTCCTACAATGAGCAGTTCTTC	CASSLGAGSYNEQFF
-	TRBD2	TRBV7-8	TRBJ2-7	TGTGCCAGCAGCAGCGAGACTAGCGGGGGGTCCTACGAGCAGTACTTC	CASSSETSGGSYEQYF
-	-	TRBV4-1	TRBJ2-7	TGCGCCAGCAGCCCCCTTAAGCGGACTCCCTACGAGCAGTACTTC	CASSPLKRTPYEQYF
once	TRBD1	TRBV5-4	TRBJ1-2	TGTGCCAGCAGCTTGGCAGGGGGCTTTAACTATGGCTACACCTTC	CASSLAGGFNYGYTF
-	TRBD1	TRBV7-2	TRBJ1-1	TGTGCCAGCAGCTACGAGGGACAGCCGAACACTGAAGCTTTCTTT	CASSYEGQPNTEAFF
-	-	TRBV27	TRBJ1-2	TGTGCCAGCAGTTTACGTCCGGGCTATGGCTACACCTTC	CASSLRPGYGYTF
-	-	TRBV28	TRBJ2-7	TGTGCCAGCAGTTTTCAATCCAGGGGAAACTACGAGCAGTACTTC	CASSFQSRGNYEQYF
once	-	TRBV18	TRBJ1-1	TGTGCCAGCTCAGAAGACATGAACACTGAAGCTTTCTTT	CASSEDMNTEAFF
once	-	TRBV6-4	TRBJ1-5	TGTGCCAGCAGTGTAAATAGCAATCAGCCCCAGCATTTT	CASSVNSNQPQHF
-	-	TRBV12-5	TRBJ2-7	TGTGCTAGTGGTTCCTCGGCCCCTGCGGCCTACGAGCAGTACTTC	CASGSSAPAAYEQYF
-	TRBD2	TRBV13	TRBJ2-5	TGTGCCAGCAGCTTAAGAAAGCGGGAGGGAGAGACCCAGTACTTC	CASSLRKREGETQYF
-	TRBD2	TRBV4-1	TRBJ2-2	TGCGCCAGCAGCCAAGATCTAGCGGGGGGGCCCCTCGGGGAGCTGTTTTTT	CASSQDLAGGPLGELFF
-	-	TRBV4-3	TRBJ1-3	TGCGCCAGCAGCCAAGAACTCTCCTCTGGAAACACCATATATTTT	CASSQELSSGNTIYF
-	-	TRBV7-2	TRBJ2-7	TGTGCCAGCAGCCCCCAACCCCTAAGCGAGCAGTACTTC	CASSPQPLSEQYF
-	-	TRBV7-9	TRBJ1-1	TGTGCTGCTGTAGGAGACACTGAAGCTTTCTTT	CAAVGDTEAFF
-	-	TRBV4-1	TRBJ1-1	TGCGCCAGCAGCCCCCGGGACTCCCCGAACACTGAAGCTTTCTTT	CASSPRDSPNTEAFF
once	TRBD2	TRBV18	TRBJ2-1	TGTGCCAGCTCACGTGGTAGCGGGAGGCTTGTCTACAATGAGCAGTTCTTC	CASSRGSGRLVYNEQFF
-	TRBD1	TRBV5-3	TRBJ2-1	TGTGCCAGAAGCTCTCGGGACAGGGGTTGCTACAATGAGCAGTTCTTC	CARSSRDRGCYNEQFF
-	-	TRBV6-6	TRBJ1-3	TGTGCCAGCAGTTACTCTGAAAACATCTCCGGAAACACCATATATTTT	CASSYSENISGNTIYF
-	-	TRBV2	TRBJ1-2	TGTGCCAGCAGTGTTGAGGGCGCCGGCTATGGCTACACCTTC	CASSVEGAGYGYTF
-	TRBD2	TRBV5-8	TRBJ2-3	TGTGCCAGCAGCTTCACAGCGGGAATTGGAGATACGCAGTATTTT	CASSFTAGIGDTQYF
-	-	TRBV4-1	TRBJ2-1	TGCGCCAGCAGCCAATCTGACTTCGGGGTGATCTACTACAATGAGCAGTTCTTC	CASSQSDFGVIYYNEQFF
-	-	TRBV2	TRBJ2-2	TGTGCCAGCAGGGGCGCGGGCACCGGGGAGCTGTTTTTT	CASRGAGTGELFF
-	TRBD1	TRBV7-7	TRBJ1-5	TGTGCCAGCAGCCCCGGGGACAGCGTCAATCAGCCCCAGCATTTT	CASSPGDSVNQPQHF
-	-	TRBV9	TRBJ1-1	TGTGCCAGCAGCGTAGGGGGGGTCGACACTGAAGCTTTCTTT	CASSVGGVDTEAFF
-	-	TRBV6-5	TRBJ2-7	TGTGCCAGCCCTGCGGGCCTTTCCTACGAGCAGTACTTC	CASPAGLSYEQYF
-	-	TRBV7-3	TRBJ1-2	TGTGCCAGCAGCTCCGGCGGGGGGAGCGCCTATGGCTACACCTTC	CASSSGGGSAYGYTF
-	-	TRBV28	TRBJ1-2	TGTGCCAGCGGGGGCAGGGTCTATGGCTACACCTTC	CASGGRVYGYTF
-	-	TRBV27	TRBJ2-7	TGTGCCGCACAGCCCGGTAATTACGAGCAGTACTTC	CAAQPGNYEQYF
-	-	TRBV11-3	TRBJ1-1	TGTGCCAGCAGCTTTACAGGATCGGACACTGAAGCTTTCTTT	CASSFTGSDTEAFF
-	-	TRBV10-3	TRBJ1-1	TGTGCCATCAGTGAGACTGAGAACACTGAAGCTTTCTTT	CAISETENTEAFF
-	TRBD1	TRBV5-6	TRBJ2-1	TGTGCCAGCAGCTCGGACAGGGTCAATGAGCAGTTCTTC	CASSSDRVNEQFF
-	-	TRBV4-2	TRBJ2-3	TGTGCCAGCAGCCAAAGCGATACGCAGTATTTT	CASSQSDTQYF
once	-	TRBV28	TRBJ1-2	TGTGCCAGCAACTTCCAGCCCCGGGCAGGGTTGGAAGGCTACACCTTC	CASNFQPRAGLEGYTF
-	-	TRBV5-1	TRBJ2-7	TGCGCCAGCAGCCCATTAGTGGCGCAGGGCTCCTACGAGCAGTACTTC	CASSPLVAQGSYEQYF
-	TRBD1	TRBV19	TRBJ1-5	TGTGCCAGTACGGCGAACAGGGGGGGTCAGCCCCAGCATTTT	CASTANRGGQPQHF
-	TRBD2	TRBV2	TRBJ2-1	TGTGCCAGCCGCCTTTTAGTAACTAGCGGTCTCGATGAGCAGTTCTTC	CASRLLVTSGLDEQFF
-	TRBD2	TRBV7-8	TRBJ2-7	TGTGCCAGCAGCCGGGGGGGGGAACGGGAGCAGTACTTC	CASSRGGEREQYF
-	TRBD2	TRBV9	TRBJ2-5	TGTGCCAGCAGCGTGGGACTAGCGGGAGTGAGCGAGACCCAGTACTTC	CASSVGLAGVSETQYF
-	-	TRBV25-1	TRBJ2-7	TGTGCCAGCAGTGAGTGGGGGCGGTACGAGCAGTACTTC	CASSEWGRYEQYF
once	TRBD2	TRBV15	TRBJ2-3	TGTGCCACCAGCAGAGGGCTTGGAGCGGGGGGGGATACGCAGTATTTT	CATSRGLGAGGDTQYF
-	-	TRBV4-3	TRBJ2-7	TGCGCCAGCAGCCAAGGGGGAGGTAAAATCTACGAGCAGTACTTC	CASSQGGGKIYEQYF
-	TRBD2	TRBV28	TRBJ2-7	TGTGCCAGCAGCCTCGAGGGAGGGATTTTGGACGAGCAGTACTTC	CASSLEGGILDEQYF
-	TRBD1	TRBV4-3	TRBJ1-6	TGCGCCAGCAGCCAAGATCCGGGACAGATTAATTCACCCCTCCACTTT	CASSQDPGQINSPLHF
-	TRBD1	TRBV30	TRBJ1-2	TGTGCCTGGAGTGTACAGGGGGGATACTATGGCTACACCTTC	CAWSVQGGYYGYTF
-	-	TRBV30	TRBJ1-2	TGTGCCTGGAGCCCAAACAGGGCGTGGGATGGCTACACCTTC	CAWSPNRAWDGYTF
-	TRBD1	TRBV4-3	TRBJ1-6	TGCGCCAGCAGCCCGGGACAGGGGAATTCACCCCTCCACTTT	CASSPGQGNSPLHF
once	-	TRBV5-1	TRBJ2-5	TGCGCCAGCAGCTTGGCCACTAGGGATGGGGAGACCCAGTACTTC	CASSLATRDGETQYF